The T cell receptor (beta chain) described here comes from a study of T cells in localized non-small cell lung cancer. Points from the study as a whole: In adjacent lung, a median roughly 62 of the top 100 tumor clones were found. Peak T cell clonality was found in uninvolved adjacent lung, exceeding tumor.

Sequencing was performed with immunoSEQ multiplex PCR; in TCRdb, only in-frame clones are kept and a portion is missing. Among some 6,200 clones listed, roughly 23% were seen once. Germline-derived CDR1 and CDR2 are LNHDA and SQIVND (reference sequence). This CDR3 has 16 residues. The trim removed 5 bases at V and 2 bases at J, leaving 6 bases unmatched. This clone was recorded once. Its target is not known. Material: lung tumor tissue, obtained before any cancer treatment. This receptor was identified in a female donor over 55 with stage I lung adenocarcinoma. This chain uses TRBV19 with TRBJ2-5, with 12 bases aligning to TRBD2. The CDR3 is CASSGRLAGDQETQYF. CDR3 bases: TGTGCCAGTAGTGGGAGACTAGCGGGAGATCAAGAGACCCAGTACTTC.